The 28 T cell receptor beta chains in this list originate from one sample, sequenced in a study of T cells in Graves' hyperthyroidism and ophthalmopathy. RNA transcripts were the template for amplifying TCR beta CDR3 regions. HTBI primers were used for first-round RT-PCR of the TCR CDR3. TCRdb redid the calling of the multiplex PCR reads with MiXCR, one entry per CDR3 protein. The sample consists of 35,000 or so distinct CDR3 sequences, roughly 50% of them appearing once. The sample was blood. The source of these receptors is a man aged 40-55 years with Graves' ophthalmopathy.

This chain uses TRBV20-1 with TRBJ2-2; D is ambiguous. Germline V CDR1 and CDR2: DFQATT, SNEGSKA (reference sequence). The CDR3 spans 16 residues. Trimming left V 6 bases short and J 0 bases short, with 17 bases between. CDR3 residues: CSARPNKRSNTGELFF. In DNA, the CDR3 is TGCAGTGCCAGACCAAACAAGAGATCGAACACCGGGGAGCTGTTTTTT.

This clonotype was recorded at least ten times. V and J are TRBV20-1 and TRBJ1-2, with TRBD1 identical over 7 bases. J lost 1 base, V lost 6 bases, and 8 bases had no gene match. This CDR3 contains 14 residues. From germline, CDR1 is DFQATT and CDR2 SNEGSKA (reference sequence). The CDR3 DNA sequence: TGCAGTGCAACACCGGGACAGATTAACTATGGCTACACCTTC. This encodes CSATPGQINYGYTF.

By sample fraction, this clonotype is medium-sized (0.01 to 0.1%). V and J are TRBV7-9 and TRBJ2-6; D is unclear. Germline V lookup: CDR1 SEHNR, CDR2 FQNEAQ (reference sequence). The CDR3 extends over 14 amino acids. Trimming stripped 8 bases from V and 0 bases from J, with 8 bases between. This chain's CDR3 is CASGESSGANVLTF. As DNA, the CDR3 is TGTGCCAGCGGTGAGAGCTCTGGGGCCAACGTCCTGACTTTC.

This clonotype was detected once. The rearrangement uses TRBV11-2 and TRBJ2-7; perhaps D is TRBD1 or TRBD2 (6 bases each). Germline CDR1 and CDR2: SGHAT and FQNNGV. Deletions cut 5 bases from V and 8 bases from J, with 19 bases between. This CDR3 has 14 amino acids. CDR3 nucleotides: TGTGCCAGCAGCCCCGAAGGAGGGACATCCCAGCAGTACTTC. Its translation is CASSPEGGTSQQYF.

Many counts were recorded for this clonotype. J is TRBJ1-2 and V is TRBV18, with D unresolved. This CDR3 comprises 13 residues. CDR1 and CDR2 (germline): KGHSH, LQKENI. Trimming shortened V by 3 bases and J by 5 bases, and 10 bases separated the two germline ends. The DNA of the CDR3 is TGTGCCAGCTCACCGGGTCCTTTATATGGCTACACCTTC. It codes for CASSPGPLYGYTF.

Of note for this clonotype: Mismatch with germline at one junction end may stem from a read error. The CDR3 here is CACSATLPGQGNGYTF. CDR3 nucleotides: TGTGCCTGCAGTGCTACCCTACCGGGACAGGGGAATGGCTACACCTTC. The gene calls are TRBV30 and TRBJ1-2; 10 nucleotides align to TRBD1. The CDR3 is 16 amino acids. Germline CDR1 reads GTSNPN; CDR2 reads SVGIG (reference sequence). The whole variable domain, remainder taken from reference TRBV30 and TRBJ1-2, is SQTIHQWPATLVQPVGSPLSLECTVEGTSNPNLYWYRQAAGRGLQLLFYSVGIGQISSEVPQNLSASRPQDRQFILSSKKLLLSDSGFYLCACSATLPGQGNGYTFGSGTRLTVV.

In its sample, this clonotype ranks as medium-sized. The chain combines TRBV7-8 with TRBJ1-5; 10 bases line up with TRBD1. V gave up 4 bases and J gave up 7 bases; unmatched junction bases: 7. Per the germline V gene, CDR1 is SGHVS and CDR2 is FQNEAQ. The CDR3 contains 15 residues. CDR3 amino acids: CASSSGQGFGQPQHF. The CDR3 bases are TGTGCCAGCAGCTCGGGACAGGGGTTCGGGCAGCCCCAGCATTTT.

This clonotype has a count of ten or more. The chain joins TRBV20-1 to TRBJ1-5, with 12 bases aligning to TRBD1. The germline CDR1 and CDR2 sequences are DFQATT and SNEGSKA (reference sequence). CDR3 length: 15 residues. V shed 7 bases, J shed 7 bases, and the junction held 11 bases outside the gene matches. The CDR3 bases are TGCAGTGTCCCGGCCGGGACAGGGGGCGGACAGCCCCAGCATTTT. Protein sequence: CSVPAGTGGGQPQHF.

The V call is TRBV2, the J call TRBJ2-6, with 8 bases fitting TRBD1. Germline lookup yields CDR1 SNHLY and CDR2 FYNNEI. The CDR3 runs 17 residues. V lost 6 bases, J lost 0 bases, and 7 bases stayed unmatched. The CDR3, as DNA: TGTGCCAGCAGGACCGGGACAGGCTACTCTGGGGCCAACGTCCTGACTTTC. Amino acids: CASRTGTGYSGANVLTF. Full variable domain (remainder filled in from reference TRBV2 and TRBJ2-6): EPEVTQTPSHQVTQMGQEVILRCVPISNHLYFYWYRQILGQKVEFLVSFYNNEISEKSEIFDDQFSVERPDGSNFTLKIRSTKLEDSAMYFCASRTGTGYSGANVLTFGAGSRLTVL.

This sequence joins TRBV9 and TRBJ2-7, with unresolved D. The CDR3 covers 13 residues. CDR1 and CDR2 (germline): SGDLS, YYNGEE. V was trimmed by 3 bases and J by 3 bases, leaving 10 bases between them. CDR3 loop: CASSAQDGYEQYF. The CDR3 DNA reads as TGTGCCAGCAGCGCCCAGGACGGCTACGAGCAGTACTTC.

This clonotype was counted many times. J is TRBJ1-1 and V is TRBV12-3 or TRBV12-4; D unresolved. This CDR3 has 12 residues. V was shortened by 3 bases and J by 5 bases, with 7 bases between the two germline ends. The CDR3 bases are TGTGCCAGCAGTTTGAGTGAGACTGAAGCTTTCTTT. This sequence encodes CASSLSETEAFF.

The table lists this clonotype with many counts. The CDR3 DNA follows: TGTGCCAGCAGCGTCACCTCTCGGGTCGGGGAGCTGTTTTTT. Protein sequence: CASSVTSRVGELFF. V and J are TRBV9 and TRBJ2-2; D call uncertain. V was clipped by 2 bases and J by 7 bases, with 12 bases between them. This CDR3 region has 14 residues. Germline CDR1 and CDR2: SGDLS and YYNGEE.

In its sample, this clonotype was seen many times. The J gene is TRBJ1-4, the V gene TRBV13, with D perhaps matching TRBD1 (6 bases). The germline V gene has CDR1 PRHDT and CDR2 FYEKMQ (reference sequence). The germline V and J ends were trimmed by 0 bases and 6 bases, with 11 bases remaining between them. The CDR3 covers 15 residues. CDR3 region: CASSLGFRGDEKLFF. The DNA for the CDR3 is TGTGCCAGCAGCTTAGGGTTCAGGGGTGATGAAAAACTGTTTTTT.

With regard to this clonotype: Germline and junction disagree at one end, which may indicate a read error. The chain uses TRBV18 and TRBJ1-1; 7 bases agree with TRBD1. The CDR3 loop spans 13 amino acids. Looked up from germline, CDR1 is KGHSH and CDR2 is LQKENI. CDR3 in amino acids: CASSPGQTTEACF. Here the CDR3 DNA reads TGTGCCAGCTCACCGGGACAGACTACTGAAGCTTGCTTT.

The chain employs TRBV5-5 and TRBJ2-5; TRBD2 matches 11 bases. Germline V lookup: CDR1 SGHKS, CDR2 YYEKEE (reference sequence). There are 16 residues in the CDR3. J was trimmed by 1 base and V by 0 bases; bases with no gene match: 2. The CDR3 DNA follows: TGTGCCAGCAGCTTGGAGGGACTAGCGGTCCAAGAGACCCAGTACTTC. As protein: CASSLEGLAVQETQYF.

This clonotype has ten or more counts. The chain links TRBV4-2 to TRBJ1-3; D perhaps matches TRBD1 (5 bases). V dropped 5 bases and J dropped 0 bases, with 11 bases sitting between them. CDR1 is LGHNA and CDR2 is YNFKEQ in the germline V gene. The CDR3 runs 15 residues. CDR3 protein: CASSNDGTSGNTIYF. As DNA, the CDR3 is TGTGCCAGCAGCAACGACGGGACCTCTGGAAACACCATATATTTT.

This chain uses TRBV9 with TRBJ1-5; 8 nucleotides match TRBD1. Germline V lookup: CDR1 SGDLS, CDR2 YYNGEE. After removal of 0 bases from V and 14 bases from J, the junction contained 10 bases not matched to a gene. The CDR3 has 14 amino acids. For the CDR3, the DNA is TGTGCCAGCAGCGTAGAGACAGGGGTGGGCAATGAGCATTTT. This translates into CASSVETGVGNEHF.

With regard to this clonotype: The conserved final phenylalanine or tryptophan is absent from the CDR3, which likely points to a read error. The DNA is omitted, as the CDR3 cannot be located on it reliably, and the CDR3 follows TCRdb's listing. The CDR3: CASSSLTGETRYC. The chain links TRBV4-2 to TRBJ2-5. The CDR3 spans 13 residues, counting both ends. CDR1 is LGHNA, CDR2 YNFKEQ, per germline.

This clonotype was observed many times. The rearrangement links TRBV11-3 to TRBJ2-7; 10 bases align to TRBD1. Per the germline V gene, CDR1 is SGHNT and CDR2 is YENEEA. V gave up 1 base and J gave up 3 bases; unmatched junction bases: 3. This CDR3 spans 15 amino acids. The CDR3 loop is CASSLGGTGVYEQYF. In DNA form, the CDR3 reads TGTGCCAGCAGCTTAGGAGGGACAGGGGTCTACGAGCAGTACTTC.

This clonotype was counted ten times or more. The genes are TRBV20-1 and TRBJ2-3; 10 nucleotides match TRBD2. The CDR3 runs 16 residues. Losses at the gene ends were 1 base for V and 2 bases for J; bases not matched to a gene: 6. Germline V CDR1 and CDR2: DFQATT, SNEGSKA (reference sequence). The CDR3 is CSARAWTSGDTDTQYF. The CDR3 region has the DNA TGCAGTGCTAGAGCATGGACTAGCGGAGACACAGATACGCAGTATTTT.

This clonotype has a count of ten or more. The chain recombines TRBV5-6 with TRBJ2-7, with 8 positions matching TRBD1. This CDR3 is built from 15 residues. Trimming removed 0 bases from V and 2 bases from J; junction bases left unmatched: 4. Germline values: CDR1 SGHDT, CDR2 YYEEEE. The CDR3 reads CASSLVGDRTYEQYF. The CDR3 nucleotides read TGTGCCAGCAGCTTGGTCGGGGACAGGACCTACGAGCAGTACTTC.

V and J are TRBV20-1 and TRBJ2-3; 10 bases align to TRBD2. The CDR3 runs to 16 residues. V lost 6 bases to trimming and J lost 0 bases; unmatched junction nucleotides: 9. Per germline, CDR1 DFQATT and CDR2 SNEGSKA (reference sequence). The CDR3 bases are TGCAGTGCGAGCGGGAGGGCCAAGGGAAGCACAGATACGCAGTATTTT. Its protein product is CSASGRAKGSTDTQYF.

This clonotype occurred many times. The CDR3 loop is CASSLLPGSNQPQHF. The DNA for the CDR3 is TGTGCCAGCAGCTTACTTCCCGGTAGCAATCAGCCCCAGCATTTT. The gene calls are TRBV5-5 and TRBJ1-5; D is unclear. The CDR3 has 15 amino acids. The V gene's germline CDR1 is SGHKS and CDR2 YYEKEE (reference sequence). V lost 2 bases and J 0 bases, leaving 9 bases between the germline ends.

This clonotype occurred many times. This rearrangement joins TRBV6-1 to TRBJ1-2; TRBD1 is a possible D gene (5 bases). Germline CDR1 MNHNS, CDR2 SASEGT. V lost 2 bases and J lost 3, with 13 bases in between. CDR3 length equals 15 residues. Written as DNA, the CDR3 is TGTGCCAGCAGTGAATCGGGGCGCAGGGACTATGGCTACACCTTC. Its translation is CASSESGRRDYGYTF.

The rearrangement links TRBV6-5 to TRBJ2-2, with TRBD1 matching 7 bases. Germline values: CDR1 MNHEY, CDR2 SVGAGI. The CDR3 is made up of 13 amino acids. With V trimmed by 6 bases and J by 8 bases, 6 bases remained unmatched. The CDR3 region has the DNA TGTGCCAGCAGAAAGACAGGGTCTGGGGAGCTGTTTTTT. Amino acid sequence: CASRKTGSGELFF.

This clonotype has at least ten counts. The chain combines TRBV24-1 with TRBJ1-5, with D possibly being TRBD1 (5 bases). CDR3 length: 22 residues. V lost 4 bases to trimming and J lost 0 bases, with 30 bases between them. The germline CDR1 and CDR2 sequences are KGHDR and SFDVKD. CDR3 sequence reads: CATSDMTTRQSKRSYSNQPQHF. DNA for the CDR3: TGTGCCACCAGTGACATGACAACACGACAGTCCAAAAGGTCGTATAGCAATCAGCCCCAGCATTTT.

This clonotype was seen repeatedly, ten times or more. The rearrangement joins TRBV7-9 to TRBJ1-4; 7 positions agree with TRBD1. CDR3 length: 14 amino acids. V gave up 1 base and J gave up 8 bases; unmatched junction bases: 4. From germline, CDR1 is SEHNR and CDR2 FQNEAQ (reference sequence). CDR3 loop: CASSLVGTDEKLFF. In DNA form, the CDR3 reads TGTGCCAGCAGCTTAGTGGGGACAGACGAAAAACTGTTTTTT. Based on the CDR3 plus reference TRBV7-9 and TRBJ1-4, the full variable domain is DTGVSQNPRHKITKRGQNVTFRCDPISEHNRLYWYRQTLGQGPEFLTYFQNEAQLEKSRLLSDRFSAERPKGSFSTLEIQRTEQGDSAMYLCASSLVGTDEKLFFGSGTQLSVL.

There are many counts of this clonotype. The chain carries TRBV3-1 and TRBJ2-1; D might be TRBD1 or TRBD2, each matching 6 bases. This CDR3 spans 16 amino acids. V lost 3 bases, J lost 4 bases, and 16 bases lay in between. Germline values: CDR1 LGHDT, CDR2 YNNKEL (reference sequence). The CDR3 reads CASSQGAGGAYNEQFF. The CDR3 nucleotides are TGTGCCAGCAGCCAGGGGGCCGGGGGTGCATACAATGAGCAGTTCTTC.